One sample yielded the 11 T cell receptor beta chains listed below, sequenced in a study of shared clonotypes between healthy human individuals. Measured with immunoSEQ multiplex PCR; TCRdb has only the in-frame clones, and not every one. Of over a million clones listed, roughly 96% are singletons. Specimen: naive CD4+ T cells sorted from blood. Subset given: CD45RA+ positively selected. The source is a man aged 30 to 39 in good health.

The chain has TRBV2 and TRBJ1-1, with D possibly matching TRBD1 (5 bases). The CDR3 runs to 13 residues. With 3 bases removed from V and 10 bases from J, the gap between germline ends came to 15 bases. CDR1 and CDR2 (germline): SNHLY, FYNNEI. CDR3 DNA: TGTGCCAGCAGTGAGAATTTGGGGGTGGGAGCTTTCTTT. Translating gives CASSENLGVGAFF.

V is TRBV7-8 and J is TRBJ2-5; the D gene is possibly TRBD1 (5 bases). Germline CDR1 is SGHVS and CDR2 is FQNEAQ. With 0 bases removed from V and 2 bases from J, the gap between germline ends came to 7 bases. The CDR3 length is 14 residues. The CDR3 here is CASSLAHRQETQYF. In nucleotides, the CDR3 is TGTGCCAGCAGCTTAGCGCACAGGCAAGAGACCCAGTACTTC.

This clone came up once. CDR3 bases: TGTGCCAGCAGTGAAGCCTGGGGACTAGCGGGGTACTACGAGCAGTACTTC. Translation gives CASSEAWGLAGYYEQYF. V and J are TRBV2 and TRBJ2-7; 13 positions match TRBD2. Trimming removed 0 bases from V and 3 bases from J; junction bases left unmatched: 5. The CDR3 is 17 residues long. Germline-derived CDR1 and CDR2 are SNHLY and FYNNEI. The entire variable domain, with the rest obtained from reference TRBV2 and TRBJ2-7, is as follows: EPEVTQTPSHQVTQMGQEVILRCVPISNHLYFYWYRQILGQKVEFLVSFYNNEISEKSEIFDDQFSVERPDGSNFTLKIRSTKLEDSAMYFCASSEAWGLAGYYEQYFGPGTRLTVT.

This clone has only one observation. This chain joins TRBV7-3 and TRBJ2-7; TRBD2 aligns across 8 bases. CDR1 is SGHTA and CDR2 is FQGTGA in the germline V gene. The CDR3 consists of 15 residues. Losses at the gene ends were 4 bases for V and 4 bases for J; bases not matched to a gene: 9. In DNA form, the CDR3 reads TGTGCCAGCAGCTGCCCAGAGCGGGAGAGGTACGAGCAGTACTTC. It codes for CASSCPERERYEQYF.

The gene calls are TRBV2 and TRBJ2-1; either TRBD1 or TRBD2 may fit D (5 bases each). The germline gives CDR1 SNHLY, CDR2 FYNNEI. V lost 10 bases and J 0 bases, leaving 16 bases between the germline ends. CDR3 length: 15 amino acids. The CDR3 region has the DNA TGTGCCACCCTTGGGGGAGCGGTCTCCTACAATGAGCAGTTCTTC. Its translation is CATLGGAVSYNEQFF.

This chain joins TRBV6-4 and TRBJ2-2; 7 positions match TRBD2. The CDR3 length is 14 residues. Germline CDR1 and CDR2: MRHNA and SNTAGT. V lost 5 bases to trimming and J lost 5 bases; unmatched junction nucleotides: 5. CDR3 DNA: TGTGCCAGCAGTTCCGTGGGGGGGACCGGGGAGCTGTTTTTT. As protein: CASSSVGGTGELFF.

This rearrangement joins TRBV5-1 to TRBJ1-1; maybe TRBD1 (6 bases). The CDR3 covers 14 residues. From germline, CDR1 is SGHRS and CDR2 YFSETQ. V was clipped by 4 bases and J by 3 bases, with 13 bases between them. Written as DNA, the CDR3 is TGCGCCAGCAGCCCGACGGGGGCAGACACTGAAGCTTTCTTT. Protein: CASSPTGADTEAFF. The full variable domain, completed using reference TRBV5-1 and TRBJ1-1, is KAGVTQTPRYLIKTRGQQVTLSCSPISGHRSVSWYQQTPGQGLQFLFEYFSETQRNKGNFPGRFSGRQFSNSRSEMNVSTLELGDSALYLCASSPTGADTEAFFGQGTRLTVV.

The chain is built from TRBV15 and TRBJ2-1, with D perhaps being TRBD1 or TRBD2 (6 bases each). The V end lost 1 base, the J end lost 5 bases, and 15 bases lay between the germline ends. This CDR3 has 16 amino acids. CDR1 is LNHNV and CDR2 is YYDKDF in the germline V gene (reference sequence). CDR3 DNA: TGTGCCACCAGCAGAGGTAGGGGGGCTAGAGACAATGAGCAGTTCTTC. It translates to CATSRGRGARDNEQFF. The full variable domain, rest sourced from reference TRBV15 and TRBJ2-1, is DAMVIQNPRYQVTQFGKPVTLSCSQTLNHNVMYWYQQKSSQAPKLLFHYYDKDFNNEADTPDNFQSRRPNTSFCFLDIRSPGLGDTAMYLCATSRGRGARDNEQFFGPGTRLTVL.

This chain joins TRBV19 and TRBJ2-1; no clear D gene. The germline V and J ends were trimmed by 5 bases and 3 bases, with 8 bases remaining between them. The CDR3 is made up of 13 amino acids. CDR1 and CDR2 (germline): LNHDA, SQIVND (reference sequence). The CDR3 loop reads CASSVPLYNEQFF. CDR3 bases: TGTGCCAGTAGTGTACCTCTCTACAATGAGCAGTTCTTC. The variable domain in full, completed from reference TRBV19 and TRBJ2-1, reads DGGITQSPKYLFRKEGQNVTLSCEQNLNHDAMYWYRQDPGQGLRLIYYSQIVNDFQKGDIAEGYSVSREKKESFPLTVTSAQKNPTAFYLCASSVPLYNEQFFGPGTRLTVL.

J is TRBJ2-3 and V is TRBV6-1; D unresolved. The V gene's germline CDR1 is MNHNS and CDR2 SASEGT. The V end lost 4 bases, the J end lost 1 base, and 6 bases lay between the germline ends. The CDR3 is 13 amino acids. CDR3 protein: CASSAERTDTQYF. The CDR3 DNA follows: TGTGCCAGCAGTGCTGAGCGCACAGATACGCAGTATTTT.

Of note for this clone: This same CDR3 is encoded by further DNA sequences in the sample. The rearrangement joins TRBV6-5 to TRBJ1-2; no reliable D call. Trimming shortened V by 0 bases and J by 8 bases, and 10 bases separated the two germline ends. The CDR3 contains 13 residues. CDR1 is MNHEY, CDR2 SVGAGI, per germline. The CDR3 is CASSYSTGSGYTF. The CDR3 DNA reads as TGTGCCAGCAGTTACTCGACCGGATCCGGCTACACCTTC.